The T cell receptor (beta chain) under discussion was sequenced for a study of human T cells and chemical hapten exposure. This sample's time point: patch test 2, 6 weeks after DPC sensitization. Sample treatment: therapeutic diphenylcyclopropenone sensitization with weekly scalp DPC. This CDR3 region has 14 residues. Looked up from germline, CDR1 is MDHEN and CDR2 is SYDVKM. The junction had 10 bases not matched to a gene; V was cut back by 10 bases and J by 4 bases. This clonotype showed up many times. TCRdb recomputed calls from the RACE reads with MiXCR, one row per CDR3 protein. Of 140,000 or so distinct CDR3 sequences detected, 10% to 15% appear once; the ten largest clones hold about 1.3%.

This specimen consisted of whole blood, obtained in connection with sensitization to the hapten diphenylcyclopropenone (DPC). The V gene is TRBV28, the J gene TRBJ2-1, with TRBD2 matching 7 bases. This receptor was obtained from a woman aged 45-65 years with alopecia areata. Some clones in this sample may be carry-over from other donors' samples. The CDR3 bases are TGTGCCACCATCGAGGGGACTACTTACAATGAGCAGTTCTTC. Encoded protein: CATIEGTTYNEQFF. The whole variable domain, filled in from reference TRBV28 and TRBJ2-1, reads DVKVTQSSRYLVKRTGEKVFLECVQDMDHENMFWYRQDPGLGLRLIYFSYDVKMKEKGDIPEGYSVSREKKERFSLILESASTNQTSMYLCATIEGTTYNEQFFGPGTRLTVL.